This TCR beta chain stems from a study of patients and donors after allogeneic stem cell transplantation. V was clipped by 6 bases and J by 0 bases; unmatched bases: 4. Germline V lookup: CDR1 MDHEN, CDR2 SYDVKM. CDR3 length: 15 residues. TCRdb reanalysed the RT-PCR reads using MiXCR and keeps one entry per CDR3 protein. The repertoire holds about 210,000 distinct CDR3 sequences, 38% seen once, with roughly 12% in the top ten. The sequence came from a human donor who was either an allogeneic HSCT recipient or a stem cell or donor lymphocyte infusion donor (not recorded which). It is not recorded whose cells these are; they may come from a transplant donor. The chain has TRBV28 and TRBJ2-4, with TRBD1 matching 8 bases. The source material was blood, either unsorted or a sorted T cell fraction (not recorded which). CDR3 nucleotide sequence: TGTGCCAGCAGAGCAGGGGGCCCAGCCAAAAACATTCAGTACTTC. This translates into CASRAGGPAKNIQYF.